This TCR beta chain derives from a study of OX40 agonist ivuxolimab in advanced cancers. A note on the overall study: Ivuxolimab was an agonistic, fully human IgG2 monoclonal antibody directed against OX40 (CD134), a costimulatory receptor. Intravenous ivuxolimab was administered to patients every 2 weeks at six dose levels: 0.01, 0.1, 0.3, 1.5, 3 and 10 mg/kg. Of the roughly 51 patients in dose escalation, about 20 had hepatocellular carcinoma, roughly 15 had melanoma, 9 had renal cell carcinoma and 9 had head and neck cancer. In the dose-escalation cohort, over 65% of patients were male, and the mean age was roughly 60 years, with a range of about 23 to 85. Patients were allowed to have had prior anti-PD-1, anti-PD-L1 or anti-CTLA-4 therapy, and around 40% of the dose-escalation patients had previously received checkpoint inhibitors. Partial responses occurred in three dose-escalation patients: two with cutaneous melanoma and one with hepatocellular carcinoma. The point of sequencing TCRbeta in the periphery was to test whether ivuxolimab changed TCR sequence diversity and drove clonal T-cell expansion. The paper describes the monotherapy dose-escalation part (N of about 47 patients) of the phase I trial of ivuxolimab. Findings and caveats that apply to the study as a whole: On average, CD8+ T cells showed more expanded clones than CD4+ T cells after ivuxolimab. The antigen specificity of the peripheral T cells that underwent clonal expansion was not determined. In the 0.1-3.0 mg/kg groups, partial responders were among the patients with the lowest normalized peripheral clonal expansion, particularly in CD8+ T cells. Clonal expansion of both CD4+ and CD8+ blood T cells was observed from baseline to week 6 at doses 0.1 to 3.0 mg/kg. Low levels of normalized T-cell clonal expansion were also seen in some nonresponding patients.

Genomic DNA was extracted from sorted cells for sequencing of the TCRbeta CDR3 region. TCRbeta CDR3 regions were sequenced using the immunoSEQ Assay. The source is immuneACCESS, and TCRdb retained only in-frame sequences with V and J called. Part of the clones is not carried over; for the studies checked, unresolved V genes explain less than half of this, and the remainder is unexplained. A total of about 42,000 clones appear in this sample, 86% of them only once. The ten largest clonotypes hold 12% of the sample. Patients with a history of autoimmune disease or receiving systemic immunosuppression were excluded from the trial. Peripheral blood for TCR sequencing was drawn from every dose cohort at baseline, at cycle 4 day 1 and at cycle 7 day 1. The samples were drawn from a first-in-human, open-label, multicenter phase I dose-escalation trial of ivuxolimab. The trial enrolled adults with locally advanced or metastatic head and neck squamous cell, hepatocellular, melanoma or renal cell carcinoma. CD4+ and CD8+ T cells were sorted separately from peripheral blood before TCR sequencing.

This clone was found once. Its binding antigen is unknown. No much larger clone is present one base from it, and per-base qualities are unavailable. The clonotype was recovered from an adult with an advanced solid tumor such as melanoma, head and neck, liver or kidney cancer. This specimen consisted of CD4+ or CD8+ T cells sorted from blood, obtained in a trial of the OX40 agonist ivuxolimab.

The CDR3 region: CASSEDWGDEKLFF. The sequence in DNA is TGTGCCAGCAGTGAAGATTGGGGCGATGAAAAACTGTTTTTT. The chain is made from TRBV6-1 and TRBJ1-4; a weak D assignment points to TRBD1 (5 bases agree). Measured from the cysteine to the phenylalanine, the CDR3 is 14 residues long. Only CDR3 DNA remains: 42 bases, in frame from the first base. Cut back by 1 base and 6 bases, the V and J ends lie 9 bases apart. CDR1 and CDR2 are drawn from the germline V gene: MNHNS, SASEGT.